These T cell receptor beta chains were read from a single sample in a study of response to subunit inactivated influenza vaccine. Via MiXCR, TCRdb re-called the RT-PCR reads, giving one row per CDR3 protein. The sample has around 200,000 distinct CDR3 sequences, about 15% seen once. Here the sequenced sample was CD8+ T cells sorted from PBMCs, taken roughly 5 days after vaccination. The receptors were sampled from a man aged 50 or older who received an inactivated influenza vaccine. Both conserved end residues are part of each CDR3. A D gene is named only where the DNA matches it firmly. The listing skips clone size in some rows; elsewhere it reads once, few, many or a size class.

size	V	D	J	CDR3	DNA
.	TRBV29-1	.	TRBJ2-7	CSVEVGTEGTYEQYF	TGCAGCGTTGAAGTAGGCACAGAGGGGACCTACGAGCAGTACTTC
few	TRBV9	.	TRBJ2-5	CASSPGGSHYQETQYF	TGTGCCAGCAGCCCAGGAGGATCACACTACCAAGAGACCCAGTACTTC
.	TRBV20-1	TRBD2	TRBJ2-2	CSARGLAGDPTGELFF	TGCAGTGCCCGGGGACTAGCGGGGGATCCCACCGGGGAGCTGTTTTTT
.	TRBV9	.	TRBJ2-1	CASSKGLGNYNEQFF	TGTGCCAGCAGCAAAGGACTGGGGAATTACAATGAGCAGTTCTTC
many	TRBV27	.	TRBJ2-7	CASSFPGEQYF	TGTGCCAGCAGTTTCCCAGGCGAGCAGTACTTC
few	TRBV6-2/TRBV6-3	.	TRBJ2-2	CASSYYGGMTGELFF	TGTGCCAGCAGTTATTATGGCGGGATGACCGGGGAGCTGTTTTTT
few	TRBV4-1	TRBD1	TRBJ1-2	CASSQVPGQGVHGYTF	TGCGCCAGCAGCCAAGTTCCGGGACAGGGGGTACATGGCTACACCTTC
.	TRBV29-1	.	TRBJ1-1	CSVGGFPATFF	TGCAGCGTTGGAGGGTTCCCTGCGACTTTCTTT
.	TRBV15	TRBD1	TRBJ2-7	CATSRDRQGSEQYF	TGTGCCACCAGCAGAGATCGACAGGGGAGCGAGCAGTACTTC
.	TRBV2	.	TRBJ1-3	CASSEARGAKENTIYF	TGTGCCAGCAGTGAAGCACGGGGGGCAAAGGAAAACACCATATATTTT
few	TRBV10-2	.	TRBJ2-7	CASSEGGVLPYEQYF	TGCGCCAGCAGTGAGGGAGGGGTCCTACCCTACGAGCAGTACTTC
.	TRBV5-1	TRBD2	TRBJ2-2	CASSPTSGVATGELFF	TGCGCCAGCAGCCCTACTAGCGGGGTCGCTACCGGGGAGCTGTTTTTT
few	TRBV5-8	TRBD1	TRBJ2-1	CASSPWTGGYNEQFF	TGTGCCAGCAGCCCCTGGACAGGCGGCTACAATGAGCAGTTCTTC
few	TRBV5-6	.	TRBJ2-3	CASSLDTGLSTDTQYF	TGTGCCAGCAGCTTAGACACGGGACTCAGCACAGATACGCAGTATTTT
few	TRBV24-1	TRBD2	TRBJ2-1	CATSESGRRFF	TGTGCCACCAGTGAAAGCGGGAGGAGGTTCTTC
few	TRBV11-2	.	TRBJ2-1	CASSFEHNNEQFF	TGTGCCAGCAGCTTTGAGCACAACAATGAGCAGTTCTTC
.	TRBV4-3	.	TRBJ2-3	CASSQVALENTDTQYF	TGCGCCAGCAGCCAAGTAGCCCTAGAGAACACAGATACGCAGTATTTT
.	TRBV10-3	.	TRBJ1-5	CAISEGQYFQPQHF	TGTGCCATCAGTGAGGGACAGTACTTTCAGCCCCAGCATTTT
many	TRBV28	.	TRBJ2-1	CASSLTDSSYNEQFF	TGTGCCAGCAGTTTAACTGACTCTTCCTACAATGAGCAGTTCTTC
many	TRBV4-1	TRBD1	TRBJ2-7	CASSQDNRGLYEQYF	TGCGCCAGCAGCCAAGACAACAGGGGGCTATACGAGCAGTACTTC
few	TRBV29-1	.	TRBJ1-2	CSAHRALYGYTF	TGCAGCGCCCACAGGGCGCTCTATGGCTACACCTTC
.	TRBV5-1	.	TRBJ2-5	CASSLGVRETQYF	TGCGCCAGCAGCTTGGGGGTGCGGGAGACCCAGTACTTC
few	TRBV15	.	TRBJ2-1	CATSSRGGGDEQFF	TGTGCCACCAGCAGTCGGGGAGGCGGCGATGAGCAGTTCTTC
.	TRBV9	TRBD2	TRBJ2-1	CASGVGLAASYNEQFF	TGTGCCAGCGGCGTAGGACTAGCGGCATCCTACAATGAGCAGTTCTTC
.	TRBV12-3/TRBV12-4	.	TRBJ2-2	CASSLIWGHTGELFF	TGTGCCAGCAGTTTAATCTGGGGGCACACCGGGGAGCTGTTTTTT
.	TRBV30	TRBD1	TRBJ2-1	CAWSVGTGSHEQFF	TGTGCCTGGAGTGTTGGGACAGGCTCCCATGAGCAGTTCTTC
.	TRBV6-5	TRBD1	TRBJ2-5	CASSYIGGDQETQYF	TGTGCCAGCAGTTACATAGGGGGCGACCAAGAGACCCAGTACTTC
few	TRBV12-3/TRBV12-4	.	TRBJ2-1	CASRATMYNEQFF	TGTGCCAGCAGGGCGACGATGTACAATGAGCAGTTCTTC
.	TRBV24-1	.	TRBJ2-1	CATSDYRGARNEQFF	TGTGCCACCAGTGATTATCGGGGGGCGAGAAATGAGCAGTTCTTC
.	TRBV28	TRBD2	TRBJ2-1	CASSQGTSGPAYNEQFF	TGTGCCAGCAGCCAAGGGACTAGCGGGCCTGCCTACAATGAGCAGTTCTTC
many	TRBV29-1	.	TRBJ2-7	CSATLRHHYEQYF	TGCAGCGCTACCCTCCGCCATCATTACGAGCAGTACTTC
once	TRBV7-9	.	TRBJ2-3	CASSFIGGADTQYF	TGTGCCAGCAGCTTCATCGGGGGAGCAGATACGCAGTATTTT
.	TRBV6-2/TRBV6-3	.	TRBJ2-1	CASSYQRATLRASSYNEQFF	TGTGCCAGCAGTTACCAGAGGGCTACCCTGAGGGCCAGCTCCTACAATGAGCAGTTCTTC
.	TRBV27	.	TRBJ2-4	CASSLNVWAPLAKNIQYF	TGTGCCAGCAGTTTAAATGTCTGGGCTCCGCTAGCCAAAAACATTCAGTACTTC
few	TRBV6-6	.	TRBJ2-1	CASSWVPNNEQFF	TGTGCCAGCAGTTGGGTACCTAACAATGAGCAGTTCTTC
few	TRBV6-5	.	TRBJ1-5	CASSYSNRGNQPQHF	TGTGCCAGCAGTTACTCGAACAGGGGCAATCAGCCCCAGCATTTT
.	TRBV7-6	TRBD1	TRBJ1-2	CASSLYGTGSNYGYTF	TGTGCCAGCAGCTTATACGGGACAGGGTCCAACTATGGCTACACCTTC
.	TRBV6-5	.	TRBJ1-2	CASSYFSGTVNYGYTF	TGTGCCAGCAGTTACTTTTCCGGGACGGTGAACTATGGCTACACCTTC
few	TRBV6-2/TRBV6-3	TRBD2	TRBJ2-3	CASSYSIGTRKEASTDTQYF	TGTGCCAGCAGTTACTCGATTGGGACTAGGAAAGAAGCTAGCACAGATACGCAGTATTTT
many	TRBV24-1	.	TRBJ2-2	CATSDPIGGNTGELFF	TGTGCCACCAGTGACCCGATTGGGGGGAACACCGGGGAGCTGTTTTTT
.	TRBV4-2	.	TRBJ2-1	CASSQAGLSRNEQFF	TGTGCCAGCAGCCAAGCTGGACTATCGCGCAATGAGCAGTTCTTC
few	TRBV11-2	.	TRBJ1-4	CASGWQGEKLFF	TGTGCCAGCGGGTGGCAGGGCGAAAAACTGTTTTTT
once	TRBV4-3	TRBD2	TRBJ2-1	CASSRGLAVGNEQFF	TGCGCCAGCAGCCGGGGACTAGCGGTCGGGAATGAGCAGTTCTTC
few	TRBV4-3	TRBD1	TRBJ2-7	CASSHGRGTGLGDEQYF	TGCGCCAGCAGCCACGGAAGGGGGACAGGGCTTGGTGACGAGCAGTACTTC
.	TRBV2	.	TRBJ2-1	CASRGEQTNYNEQFF	TGTGCCAGCAGGGGGGAACAGACAAACTACAATGAGCAGTTCTTC
few	TRBV25-1	.	TRBJ1-2	CASSEWGETSGYTF	TGTGCCAGCAGTGAATGGGGGGAAACTAGTGGCTACACCTTC